The present T cell receptor (beta chain) was sequenced within a study of blood T cell repertoires in COVID-19. The wider study: PBMCs, B-cell-depleted T cells, or T cells were the source of the cDNA or gDNA that made up the material.

Recruits, aged about 18 to 100 years, lived in 25 or so US areas. Symptom resolution, clearance, or two negative PCRs marked donors in Cohort 3 as recovered. The length of the CDR3 is 16 residues. Germline V gene sequence: CDR1 LGHDT, CDR2 YNNKEL (reference sequence). The V end was cut by 2 bases, the J end by 2 bases, with 15 bases between. Authors' methods: The assay estimated nucleated cells by amplifying reference gene primers. Sequencing used immunoSEQ multiplex PCR; TCRdb keeps in-frame clones, though not all of them. D and trimming come from the DNA, and the V and J calls and clone size come from that table. The table shows a few hundred thousand clones, with roughly 91% occurring only once.

This chain connects TRBV3-1 (or the pseudogene TRBV3-2) to TRBJ2-5, with D maybe TRBD2 (5 bases). The sequencing sample was made of PBMCs or T cells enriched from blood (not recorded which). The TCR sequence derives from a woman between 18 and 30 years old who had recovered from COVID-19. CDR3 nucleotide sequence: TGTGCCAGCAGCCAAATTGCTCCCAGCGGACAAGAGACCCAGTACTTC. Protein sequence: CASSQIAPSGQETQYF.